Below are 3 T cell receptor beta chains sequenced from a single sample in a study of CD8+ T cells in alopecia areata. Treatment of the sample: oral pan-JAK inhibitor, 5-10 mg twice daily. Sequencing used cDNA as its template, made by extracting RNA and reverse transcribing it. Clones were read by immunoSEQ multiplex PCR, and TCRdb kept only the in-frame ones, dropping some. The table lists 150,000 to 200,000 clones, roughly 65% of them singletons. The material sequenced was CD4+ T cells sorted from blood, taken at week 4, from a patient treated with tofacitinib. These receptor sequences come from a human donor with alopecia areata.

The chain employs TRBV6-5 and TRBJ1-2, with a weak D call TRBD1 (5 bases). V gave up 6 bases and J gave up 4 bases, with 9 bases separating them. CDR1 and CDR2 (germline): MNHEY, SVGAGI. This CDR3 has 12 amino acids. CDR3 in DNA: TGTGCCAGCAGCCTAGACAGCTATGGCTACACCTTC. Translation: CASSLDSYGYTF.

This chain links TRBV5-1 with TRBJ2-5, with D perhaps being TRBD1 or TRBD2 (6 bases each). Trimming stripped 4 bases from V and 5 bases from J, with 18 bases between. The CDR3 length is 15 residues. The germline CDR1 and CDR2 sequences are SGHRS and YFSETQ. Written as DNA, the CDR3 is TGCGCCAGCAGCATCGGACAGACTAGGAGGGAGACCCAGTACTTC. The encoded protein is CASSIGQTRRETQYF. Looking up the rest from reference TRBV5-1 and TRBJ2-5 gives the full variable domain: KAGVTQTPRYLIKTRGQQVTLSCSPISGHRSVSWYQQTPGQGLQFLFEYFSETQRNKGNFPGRFSGRQFSNSRSEMNVSTLELGDSALYLCASSIGQTRRETQYFGPGTRLLVL.

The chain combines TRBV4-3 with TRBJ1-1, with D perhaps matching TRBD1 (6 bases). V was pared by 2 bases and J by 5 bases, with 21 bases between. The CDR3 contains 17 residues. CDR1 is LGHNA and CDR2 is YSLEER in the germline V gene. CDR3 bases: TGCGCCAGCAGCCAAAGCCCAGTCCAGGCCCAGGGGACTGAAGCTTTCTTT. Translation: CASSQSPVQAQGTEAFF.